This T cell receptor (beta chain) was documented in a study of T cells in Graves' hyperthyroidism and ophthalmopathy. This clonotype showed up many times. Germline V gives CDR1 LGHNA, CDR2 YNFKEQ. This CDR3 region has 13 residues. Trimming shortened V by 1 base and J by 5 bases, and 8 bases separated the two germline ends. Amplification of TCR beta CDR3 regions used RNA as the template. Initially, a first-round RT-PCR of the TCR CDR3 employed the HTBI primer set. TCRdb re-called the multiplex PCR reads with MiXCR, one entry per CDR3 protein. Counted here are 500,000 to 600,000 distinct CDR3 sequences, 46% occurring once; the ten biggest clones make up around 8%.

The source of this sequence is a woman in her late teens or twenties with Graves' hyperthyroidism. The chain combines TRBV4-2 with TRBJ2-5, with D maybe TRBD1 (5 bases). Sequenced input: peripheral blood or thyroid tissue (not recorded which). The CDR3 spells CASSQGQRETQYF. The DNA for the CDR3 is TGTGCCAGCAGCCAAGGACAGAGGGAGACCCAGTACTTC.